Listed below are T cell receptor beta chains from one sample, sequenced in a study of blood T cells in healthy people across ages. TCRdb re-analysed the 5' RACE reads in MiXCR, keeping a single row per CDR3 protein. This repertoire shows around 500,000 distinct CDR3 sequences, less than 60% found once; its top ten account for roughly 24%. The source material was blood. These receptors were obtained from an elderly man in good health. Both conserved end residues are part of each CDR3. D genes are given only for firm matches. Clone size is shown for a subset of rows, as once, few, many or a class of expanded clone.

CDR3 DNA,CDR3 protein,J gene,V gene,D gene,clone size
TGCGCCAGCAGCCAAGAGCAAAGCTCCTACAATGAGCAGTTCTTC,CASSQEQSSYNEQFF,TRBJ2-1,TRBV4-3,.,many
TGTGCCAGCAGTTTATCGAGGACAGGAGCCTACGAGCAGTACTTC,CASSLSRTGAYEQYF,TRBJ2-7,TRBV27,TRBD1,few
TGTGCCAGCAGATCAGGGGACGAGCAGTACTTC,CASRSGDEQYF,TRBJ2-7,TRBV28,.,once
TGTGCCAGCAGCTTAGTGGGAAGCTCCTACAATGAGCAGTTCTTC,CASSLVGSSYNEQFF,TRBJ2-1,TRBV5-1,.,many
TGCGCCAGCAGGCAGGAGAACACCGGGGAGCTGTTTTTT,CASRQENTGELFF,TRBJ2-2,TRBV5-1,.,few
TGTGCCAGCAGTTTCCTAGTCTTCGGCTCCTACAATGAGCAGTCCTTC,CASSFLVFGSYNEQSF,TRBJ2-1,TRBV12-3/TRBV12-4,.,.
TGTGCCAGCGGGATATCTTACAATGAGCAGTACTTC,CASGISYNEQYF,TRBJ2-5,TRBV7-2,.,.
TGCAGTGCCTTGGGAACTGGAAACACCATATATTTT,CSALGTGNTIYF,TRBJ1-3,TRBV20-1,.,.
TGTGCCAGCAGCCTGGAAAGGACAGGGGGCCCCTACGAGCAGTACTTC,CASSLERTGGPYEQYF,TRBJ2-7,TRBV5-6,TRBD1,.
TGCAGTGCGGTACTAGCGGTCTCCTACGAGCAGTACTTC,CSAVLAVSYEQYF,TRBJ2-7,TRBV20-1,TRBD2,few
TGCGCCAGCAGCCAACCGACAGGGGGGACCGGGGAGCTGTTTTTT,CASSQPTGGTGELFF,TRBJ2-2,TRBV4-1,TRBD1,once
TGCGCCAGCAGCCGCCCAAATGCGGGTAACGAGCAGTACTTC,CASSRPNAGNEQYF,TRBJ2-7,TRBV5-1,.,once
TGTGCCAGCAGACCGACAGGGAAAGAGACCCAGTACTTC,CASRPTGKETQYF,TRBJ2-5,TRBV28,TRBD1,few
TGCAGTGCTAGTCGAGGGATAGGGACTGAAGCTTTCTTT,CSASRGIGTEAFF,TRBJ1-1,TRBV20-1,.,.
TGTGCCAGCAGCTTACAAGCGGAGAAACAAGAGACCCAGTACTTC,CASSLQAEKQETQYF,TRBJ2-5,TRBV7-2,.,once
TGCGCCAGCAGCTTGGGCAGCGGGCGGTTGGGCAATGAGCAGTTCTTC,CASSLGSGRLGNEQFF,TRBJ2-1,TRBV5-1,.,many
TGTGCCAGCAGTTACTCACTAGCGGGAGTCTCAGATACGCAGTATTTT,CASSYSLAGVSDTQYF,TRBJ2-3,TRBV6-6,TRBD2,many
TGTGCCAGCAGTTTAGCGCAGGGGGCGCGTAATCAGCCCCAGCATTTT,CASSLAQGARNQPQHF,TRBJ1-5,TRBV12-3/TRBV12-4,TRBD1,.
TGTGCCATCACTAGCGGGCCCCGTGGTTCCTACGAGCAGTACTTC,CAITSGPRGSYEQYF,TRBJ2-7,TRBV10-3,TRBD2,few
TGTGCCAGCAGTTCAGGGGCGGGCTACACCTTC,CASSSGAGYTF,TRBJ1-2,TRBV7-2,.,.
TGTGCCAGCAGCTTAACTACAGGGGGCGTCGAGCAGTACTTC,CASSLTTGGVEQYF,TRBJ2-7,TRBV11-1,TRBD1,.
TGTGCCACCTGGACTCGCTCCTACGAGCAGTACTTC,CATWTRSYEQYF,TRBJ2-7,TRBV27,.,.
TGTGCCAGCAGCTTTATTGAGGGGGACGTGGAGCAGTACTTC,CASSFIEGDVEQYF,TRBJ2-7,TRBV7-2,.,many
TGTGCCAGCAGTGACGGAGGGCAGGGCGAAAAACTGTTTTTT,CASSDGGQGEKLFF,TRBJ1-4,TRBV25-1,.,.
TGCAGTGCTAGGGACAGGGAGGCCGGGGCCAACGCCCTGACTTTC,CSARDREAGANALTF,TRBJ2-6,TRBV20-1,TRBD1,.